The T cell receptor (beta chain) under discussion was sequenced for a study of blood T cell repertoires in COVID-19. Study-level background: Researchers got acute and convalescent COVID-19 samples from the United States, Italy and Spain. The analysed material was cDNA or gDNA that came from T cells, B-cell-depleted T cells, or PBMCs.

V lost 0 bases to trimming and J lost 6 bases, with 12 bases between them. CDR3 size: 15 residues. Germline V lookup: CDR1 MNHNY, CDR2 SVGAGI (reference sequence). A single count supports this clone. Assay: immunoSEQ multiplex PCR; the TCRdb copy retains only in-frame clones and omits some. The sample has about 160,000 clones, roughly 90% seen once; the top ten hold about 3%. The sequence came from a man between 60 and 75 years old with acute or convalescent COVID-19. This sequence joins TRBV6-6 and TRBJ1-5; D ambiguous. The sample comprised peripheral blood. DNA for the CDR3: TGTGCCAGCAGTTACTCTCGAGGGAACAGTCAGCCCCAGCATTTT. Translating gives CASSYSRGNSQPQHF.